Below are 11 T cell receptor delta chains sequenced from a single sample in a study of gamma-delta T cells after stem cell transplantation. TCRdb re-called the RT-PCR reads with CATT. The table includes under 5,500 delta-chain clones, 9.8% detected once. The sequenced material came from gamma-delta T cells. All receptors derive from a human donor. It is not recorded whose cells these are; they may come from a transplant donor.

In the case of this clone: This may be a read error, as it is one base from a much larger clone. The CDR3 region is CACDSVEGGETFFETAQLFF. CDR3 nucleotides: TGTGCCTGTGACAGCGTAGAGGGGGGAGAGACCTTCTTTGAGACAGCACAACTCTTCTTT. V gene TRDV2 combines with J gene TRDJ2; tentatively, D is TRDD3 (6 bases). Trimming removed 2 bases at V and 4 bases at J, with 28 bases between. Germline V gene sequence: CDR1 GEAIGNYY, CDR2 EKD. The CDR3 loop spans 20 amino acids.

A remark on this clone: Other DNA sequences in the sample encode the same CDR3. CDR3 DNA: TGTGCCTGTGACACCGTGGGGGGCACCGATAAACTCATCTTT. This sequence encodes CACDTVGGTDKLIF. The chain has TRDV2 and TRDJ1, with a possible D match to TRDD3 (6 bases). From germline, CDR1 is GEAIGNYY and CDR2 EKD. The length of the CDR3 is 14 residues. V lost 0 bases and J 1 base, leaving 8 bases between the germline ends.

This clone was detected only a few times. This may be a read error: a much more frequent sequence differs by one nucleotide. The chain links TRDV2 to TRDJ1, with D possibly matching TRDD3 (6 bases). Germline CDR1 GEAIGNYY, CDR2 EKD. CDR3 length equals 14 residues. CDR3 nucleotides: TGTGCCCGTGAAACCGTGGGGATCACCGATAAACTCATCTTT. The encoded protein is CARETVGITDKLIF.

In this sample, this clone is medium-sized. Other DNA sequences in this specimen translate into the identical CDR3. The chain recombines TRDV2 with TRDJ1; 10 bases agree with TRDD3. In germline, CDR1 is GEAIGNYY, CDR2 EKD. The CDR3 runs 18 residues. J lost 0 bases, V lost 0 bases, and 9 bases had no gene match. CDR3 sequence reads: CACDTLLGDLPNTDKLIF. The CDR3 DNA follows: TGTGCCTGTGACACCTTACTGGGGGATCTACCGAACACCGATAAACTCATCTTT.

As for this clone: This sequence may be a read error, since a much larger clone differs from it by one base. In nucleotides, the CDR3 is TGTGCCTGTGGCACGCTGGGGGATAAGAACGACGATAAACTCATCTTT. Amino acids: CACGTLGDKNDDKLIF. The V call is TRDV2, the J call TRDJ1, with TRDD3 identical over 10 bases. The CDR3 is 16 residues long. The germline V gene encodes CDR1 GEAIGNYY and CDR2 EKD. Trimming cost V 5 bases and J 4 bases; bases outside gene matches: 12.

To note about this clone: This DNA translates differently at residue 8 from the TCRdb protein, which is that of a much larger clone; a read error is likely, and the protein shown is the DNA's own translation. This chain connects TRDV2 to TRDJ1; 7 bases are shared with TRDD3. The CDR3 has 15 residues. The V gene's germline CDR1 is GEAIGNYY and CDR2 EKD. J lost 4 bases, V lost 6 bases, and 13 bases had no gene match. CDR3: CACLELGPLGDKLIF. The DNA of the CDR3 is TGTGCCTGTCTTGAACTGGGGCCTTTGGGCGATAAACTCATCTTT.

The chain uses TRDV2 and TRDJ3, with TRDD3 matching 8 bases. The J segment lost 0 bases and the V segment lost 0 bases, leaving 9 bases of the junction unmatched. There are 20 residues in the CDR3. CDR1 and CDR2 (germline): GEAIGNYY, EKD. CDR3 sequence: CACDTGTPGGNSWDTRQMFF. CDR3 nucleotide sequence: TGTGCCTGTGACACCGGGACTCCTGGGGGAAACTCCTGGGACACCCGACAGATGTTTTTC.

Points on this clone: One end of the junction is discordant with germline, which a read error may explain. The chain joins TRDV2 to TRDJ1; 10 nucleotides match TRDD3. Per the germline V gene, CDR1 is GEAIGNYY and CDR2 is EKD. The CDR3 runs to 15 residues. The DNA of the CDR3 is TGTGCCTGTGACAGCTTACTGGGGGATGACGATAAACTCACCTTT. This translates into CACDSLLGDDDKLTF.

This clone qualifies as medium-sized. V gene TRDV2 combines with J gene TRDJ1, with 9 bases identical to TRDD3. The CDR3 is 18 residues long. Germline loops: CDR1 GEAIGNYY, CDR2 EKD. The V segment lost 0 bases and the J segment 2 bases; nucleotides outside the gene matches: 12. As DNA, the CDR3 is TGTGCCTGTGACACCGTCTCTGGGGGATCCAACGGTACCGATAAACTCATCTTT. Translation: CACDTVSGGSNGTDKLIF.

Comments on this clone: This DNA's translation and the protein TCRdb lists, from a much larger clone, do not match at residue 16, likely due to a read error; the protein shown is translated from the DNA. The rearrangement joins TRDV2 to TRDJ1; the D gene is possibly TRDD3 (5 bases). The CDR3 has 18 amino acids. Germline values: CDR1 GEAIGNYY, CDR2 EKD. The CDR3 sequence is CACDTVQPGDLYTDKPIF. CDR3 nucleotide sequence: TGTGCCTGTGACACCGTCCAACCCGGGGACCTGTACACCGATAAACCCATCTTT.

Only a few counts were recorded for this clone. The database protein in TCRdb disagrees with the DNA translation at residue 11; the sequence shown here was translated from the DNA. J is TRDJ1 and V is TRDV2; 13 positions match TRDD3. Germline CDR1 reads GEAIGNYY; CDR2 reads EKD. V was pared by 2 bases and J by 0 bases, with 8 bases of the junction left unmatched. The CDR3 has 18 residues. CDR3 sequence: CACDKVLGDTGYTDKLIF. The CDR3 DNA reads TGTGCCTGTGACAAAGTACTGGGGGATACGGGGTACACCGATAAACTCATCTTT.